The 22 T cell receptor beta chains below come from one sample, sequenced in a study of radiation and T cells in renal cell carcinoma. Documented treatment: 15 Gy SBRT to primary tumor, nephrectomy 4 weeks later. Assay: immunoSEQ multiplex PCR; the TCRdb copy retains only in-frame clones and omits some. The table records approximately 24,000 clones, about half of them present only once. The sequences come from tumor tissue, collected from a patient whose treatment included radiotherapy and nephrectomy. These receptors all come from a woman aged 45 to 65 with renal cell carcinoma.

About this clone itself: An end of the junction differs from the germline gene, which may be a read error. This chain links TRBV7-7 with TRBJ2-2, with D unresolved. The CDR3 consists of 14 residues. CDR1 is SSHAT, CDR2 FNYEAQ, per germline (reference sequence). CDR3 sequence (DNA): TGTGCTAGCAGCTTAGATGCGAACACCGGGGAGCTGTTTTTT. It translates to CASSLDANTGELFF.

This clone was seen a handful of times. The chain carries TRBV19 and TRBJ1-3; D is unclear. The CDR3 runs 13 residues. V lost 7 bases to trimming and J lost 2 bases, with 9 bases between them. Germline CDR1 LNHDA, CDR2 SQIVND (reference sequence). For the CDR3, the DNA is TGTGCCAGTACCATCCCCCCTGGAAACACCATATATTTT. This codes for CASTIPPGNTIYF.

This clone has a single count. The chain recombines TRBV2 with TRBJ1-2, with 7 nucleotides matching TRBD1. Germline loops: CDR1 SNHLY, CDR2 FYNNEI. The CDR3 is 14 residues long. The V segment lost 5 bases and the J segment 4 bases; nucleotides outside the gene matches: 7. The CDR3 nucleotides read TGTGCCAGCAGTCCGACAGGGTATCCCTATGGCTACACCTTC. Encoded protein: CASSPTGYPYGYTF.

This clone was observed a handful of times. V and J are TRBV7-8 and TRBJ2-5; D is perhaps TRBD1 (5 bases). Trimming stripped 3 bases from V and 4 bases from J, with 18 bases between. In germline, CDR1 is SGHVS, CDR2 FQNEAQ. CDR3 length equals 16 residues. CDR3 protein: CASSFSPGWSSETQYF. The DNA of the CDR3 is TGTGCCAGCAGCTTCAGTCCAGGGTGGTCTTCAGAGACCCAGTACTTC.

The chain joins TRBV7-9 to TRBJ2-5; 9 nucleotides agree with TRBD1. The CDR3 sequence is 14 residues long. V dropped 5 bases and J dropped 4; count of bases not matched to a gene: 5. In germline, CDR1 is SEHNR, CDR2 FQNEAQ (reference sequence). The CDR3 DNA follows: TGTGCCAGCAGCATCGGGACAGGGCGAGAGACCCAGTACTTC. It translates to CASSIGTGRETQYF. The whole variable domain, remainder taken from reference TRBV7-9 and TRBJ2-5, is DTGVSQNPRHKITKRGQNVTFRCDPISEHNRLYWYRQTLGQGPEFLTYFQNEAQLEKSRLLSDRFSAERPKGSFSTLEIQRTEQGDSAMYLCASSIGTGRETQYFGPGTRLLVL.

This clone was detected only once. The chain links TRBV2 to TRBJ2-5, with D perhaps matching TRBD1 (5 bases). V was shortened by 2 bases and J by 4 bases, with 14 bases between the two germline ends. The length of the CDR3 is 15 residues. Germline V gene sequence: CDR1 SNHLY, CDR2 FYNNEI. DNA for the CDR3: TGTGCCAGCAGTGAATGGTTCAGGGTTCCAGAGACCCAGTACTTC. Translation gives CASSEWFRVPETQYF.

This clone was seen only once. CDR3 region: CASSLGQVGGTDTQYF. For the CDR3, the DNA is TGCGCCAGCAGCTTGGGTCAGGTAGGGGGCACAGATACGCAGTATTTT. The genes are TRBV5-1 and TRBJ2-3; D may be TRBD1 (5 bases). The CDR3 covers 16 residues. The V end lost 0 bases, the J end lost 1 base, and 12 bases lay between the germline ends. Germline values: CDR1 SGHRS, CDR2 YFSETQ. Filled out from reference TRBV5-1 and TRBJ2-3, the complete variable domain reads KAGVTQTPRYLIKTRGQQVTLSCSPISGHRSVSWYQQTPGQGLQFLFEYFSETQRNKGNFPGRFSGRQFSNSRSEMNVSTLELGDSALYLCASSLGQVGGTDTQYFGPGTRLTVL.

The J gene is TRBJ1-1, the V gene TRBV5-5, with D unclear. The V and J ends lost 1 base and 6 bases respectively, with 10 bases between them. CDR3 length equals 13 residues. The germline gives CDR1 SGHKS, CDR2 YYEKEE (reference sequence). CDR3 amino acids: CASSLYSPAEAFF. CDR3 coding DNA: TGTGCCAGCAGCTTGTACAGCCCAGCTGAAGCTTTCTTT.

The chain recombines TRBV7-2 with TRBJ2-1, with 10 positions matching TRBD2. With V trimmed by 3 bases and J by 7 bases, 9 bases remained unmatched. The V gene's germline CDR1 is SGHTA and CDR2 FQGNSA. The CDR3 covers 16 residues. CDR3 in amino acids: CASSFNLAGAGNEQFF. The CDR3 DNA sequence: TGTGCCAGCAGCTTTAACCTAGCGGGGGCAGGGAATGAGCAGTTCTTC.

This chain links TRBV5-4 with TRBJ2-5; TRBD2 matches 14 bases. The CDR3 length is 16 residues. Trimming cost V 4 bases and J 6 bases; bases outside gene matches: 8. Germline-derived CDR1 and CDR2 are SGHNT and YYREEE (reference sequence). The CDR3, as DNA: TGTGCCAGCAGCCTTAAGACTAGCGGGGGGGCTCAGACCCAGTACTTC. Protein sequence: CASSLKTSGGAQTQYF.

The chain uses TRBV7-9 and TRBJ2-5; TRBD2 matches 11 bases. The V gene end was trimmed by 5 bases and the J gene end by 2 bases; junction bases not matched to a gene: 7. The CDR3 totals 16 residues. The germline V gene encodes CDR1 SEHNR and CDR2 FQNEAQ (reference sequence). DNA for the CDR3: TGTGCCAGCAGCAAGCTAGCGGGGGGCGTTCAAGAGACCCAGTACTTC. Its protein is CASSKLAGGVQETQYF.

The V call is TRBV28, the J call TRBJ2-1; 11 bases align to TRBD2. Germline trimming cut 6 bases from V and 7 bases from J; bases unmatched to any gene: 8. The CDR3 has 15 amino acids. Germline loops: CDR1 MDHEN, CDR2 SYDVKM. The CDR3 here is CASSLAGGSRNEQFF. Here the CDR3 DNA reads TGTGCCAGCAGCCTAGCGGGGGGCTCTCGGAATGAGCAGTTCTTC.

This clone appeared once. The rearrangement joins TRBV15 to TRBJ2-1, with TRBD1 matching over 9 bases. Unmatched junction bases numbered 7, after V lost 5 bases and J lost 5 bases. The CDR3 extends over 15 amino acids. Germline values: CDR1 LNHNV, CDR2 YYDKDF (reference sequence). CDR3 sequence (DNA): TGTGCCACCAGCGGGGACAGGGAAGGGAACAATGAGCAGTTCTTC. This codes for CATSGDREGNNEQFF.

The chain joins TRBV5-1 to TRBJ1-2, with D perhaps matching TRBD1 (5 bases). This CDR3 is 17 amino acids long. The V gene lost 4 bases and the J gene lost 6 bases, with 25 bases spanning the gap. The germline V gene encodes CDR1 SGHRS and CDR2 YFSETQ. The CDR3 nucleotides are TGCGCCAGCAGCAATGGACACCCAGGATTTCAGGGAGATGGCTACACCTTC. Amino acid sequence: CASSNGHPGFQGDGYTF.

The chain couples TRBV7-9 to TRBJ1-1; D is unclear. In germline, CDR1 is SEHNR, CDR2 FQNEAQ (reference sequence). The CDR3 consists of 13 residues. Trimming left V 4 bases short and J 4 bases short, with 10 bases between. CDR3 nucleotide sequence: TGTGCCAGCAGCTCCCCTCCCCGCACTGAAGCTTTCTTT. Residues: CASSSPPRTEAFF.

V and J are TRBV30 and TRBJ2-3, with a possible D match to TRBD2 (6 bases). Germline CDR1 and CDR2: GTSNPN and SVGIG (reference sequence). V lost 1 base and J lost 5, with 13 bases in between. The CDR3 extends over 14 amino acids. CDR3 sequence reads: CAWSGVGEVDTQYF. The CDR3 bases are TGTGCCTGGAGTGGCGTGGGGGAGGTAGATACGCAGTATTTT.

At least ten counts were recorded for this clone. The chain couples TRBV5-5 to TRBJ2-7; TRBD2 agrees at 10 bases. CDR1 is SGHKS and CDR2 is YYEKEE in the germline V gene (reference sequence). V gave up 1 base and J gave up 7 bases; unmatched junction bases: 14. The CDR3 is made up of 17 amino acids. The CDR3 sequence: CASSLRSGGASGREQYF. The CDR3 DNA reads TGTGCCAGCAGCTTGAGAAGCGGGGGGGCCTCAGGACGGGAGCAGTACTTC.

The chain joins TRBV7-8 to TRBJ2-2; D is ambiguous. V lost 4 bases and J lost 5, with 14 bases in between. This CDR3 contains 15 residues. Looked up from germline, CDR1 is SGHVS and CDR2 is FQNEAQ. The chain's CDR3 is CASSSRIGETGELFF. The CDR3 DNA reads TGTGCCAGCAGCTCCCGTATAGGAGAGACCGGGGAGCTGTTTTTT.

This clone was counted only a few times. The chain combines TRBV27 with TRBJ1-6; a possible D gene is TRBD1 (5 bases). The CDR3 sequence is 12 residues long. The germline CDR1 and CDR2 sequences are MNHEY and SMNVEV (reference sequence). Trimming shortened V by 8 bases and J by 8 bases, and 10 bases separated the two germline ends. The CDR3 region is CASGQGYSPLHF. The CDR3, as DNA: TGTGCCAGCGGGCAGGGTTATTCACCCCTCCACTTT.

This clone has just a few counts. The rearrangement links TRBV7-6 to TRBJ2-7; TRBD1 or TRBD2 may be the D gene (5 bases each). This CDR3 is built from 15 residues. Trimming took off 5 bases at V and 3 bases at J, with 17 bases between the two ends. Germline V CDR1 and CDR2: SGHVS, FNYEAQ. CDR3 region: CASSTYRDGNYEQYF. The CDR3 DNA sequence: TGTGCCAGCAGCACATACCGGGACGGAAACTACGAGCAGTACTTC. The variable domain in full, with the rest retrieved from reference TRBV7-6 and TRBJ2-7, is GAGVSQSPRYKVTKRGQDVALRCDPISGHVSLYWYRQALGQGPEFLTYFNYEAQQDKSGLPNDRFSAERPEGSISTLTIQRTEQRDSAMYRCASSTYRDGNYEQYFGPGTRLTVT.

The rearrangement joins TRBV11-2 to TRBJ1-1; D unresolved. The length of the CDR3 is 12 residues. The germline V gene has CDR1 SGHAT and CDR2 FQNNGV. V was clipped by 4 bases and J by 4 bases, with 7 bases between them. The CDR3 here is CASSSAGTEAFF. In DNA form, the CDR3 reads TGTGCCAGCAGCTCGGCGGGCACTGAAGCTTTCTTT.

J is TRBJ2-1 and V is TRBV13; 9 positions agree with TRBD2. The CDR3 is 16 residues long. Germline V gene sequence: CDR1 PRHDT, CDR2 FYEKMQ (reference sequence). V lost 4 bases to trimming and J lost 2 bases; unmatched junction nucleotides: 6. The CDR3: CASSSPSGGTYNEQFF. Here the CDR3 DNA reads TGTGCCAGCAGCTCCCCGAGCGGGGGGACCTACAATGAGCAGTTCTTC.